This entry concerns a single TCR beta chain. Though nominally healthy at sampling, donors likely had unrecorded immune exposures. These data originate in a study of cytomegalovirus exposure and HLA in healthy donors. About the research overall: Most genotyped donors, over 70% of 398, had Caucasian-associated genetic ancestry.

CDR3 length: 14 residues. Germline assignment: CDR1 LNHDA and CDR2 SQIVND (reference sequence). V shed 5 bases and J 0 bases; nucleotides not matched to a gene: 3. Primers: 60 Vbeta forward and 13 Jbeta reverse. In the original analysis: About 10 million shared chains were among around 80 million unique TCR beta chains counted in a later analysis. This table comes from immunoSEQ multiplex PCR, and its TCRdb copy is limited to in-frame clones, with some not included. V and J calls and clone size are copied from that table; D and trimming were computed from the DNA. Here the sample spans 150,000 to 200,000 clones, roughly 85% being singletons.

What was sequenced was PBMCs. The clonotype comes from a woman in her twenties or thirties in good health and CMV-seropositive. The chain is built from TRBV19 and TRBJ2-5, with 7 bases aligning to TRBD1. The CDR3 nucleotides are TGTGCCAGTAGTCCAACAGGGGACCAAGAGACCCAGTACTTC. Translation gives CASSPTGDQETQYF.